This passage covers 28 T cell receptor beta chains from one sample sequenced in a study of blood T cell repertoires in COVID-19. Here immunoSEQ multiplex PCR was the method, and the copy in TCRdb shows in-frame clones only, minus some. The profile shows roughly 230,000 clones, approximately 84% of them singletons. The sequenced sample was peripheral blood. These TCRs come from a man in his forties or fifties with acute or convalescent COVID-19.

The chain uses TRBV5-1 and TRBJ1-2; 7 bases are a match to TRBD1. The V gene's germline CDR1 is SGHRS and CDR2 YFSETQ. The CDR3 sequence is 15 residues long. After removal of 4 bases from V and 3 bases from J, the junction contained 9 bases not matched to a gene. The CDR3 DNA reads TGCGCCAGCAGCCCTACGCCTACAGGGGACTATGGCTACACCTTC. This sequence encodes CASSPTPTGDYGYTF.

The CDR3 DNA is TGTGCCAGCAGTTTGGGATCTGGGACAGGGGCAAAAGAGACCCAGTACTTC. This codes for CASSLGSGTGAKETQYF. The chain recombines TRBV28 with TRBJ2-5; 10 nucleotides line up with TRBD1. Germline V gene data show CDR1 as MDHEN and CDR2 as SYDVKM. V dropped 3 bases and J dropped 3; count of bases not matched to a gene: 10. This CDR3 has 17 amino acids.

The chain combines TRBV19 with TRBJ1-5, with D unclear. Germline V lookup: CDR1 LNHDA, CDR2 SQIVND (reference sequence). Trimming left V 5 bases short and J 0 bases short, with 11 bases between. The CDR3 sequence is 15 residues long. The CDR3 here is CASSRSHNSNQPQHF. The CDR3 DNA reads as TGTGCCAGTAGTCGATCACATAATAGCAATCAGCCCCAGCATTTT.

This CDR3 is CASSIVYGRNTQYF. The CDR3 DNA follows: TGTGCCAGTAGTATAGTATACGGGAGGAATACGCAGTATTTT. This chain links TRBV19 with TRBJ2-3; 7 bases align to TRBD2. V lost 1 base and J lost 7; bases outside the gene matches: 5. There are 14 residues in the CDR3. From germline, CDR1 is LNHDA and CDR2 SQIVND (reference sequence).

The chain recombines TRBV18 with TRBJ1-1, with TRBD1 matching 7 bases. V was clipped by 2 bases and J by 3 bases; unmatched bases: 3. The CDR3 runs to 14 residues. The germline CDR1 and CDR2 sequences are KGHSH and LQKENI. CDR3 in DNA: TGTGCCAGCTCACCAAGAACAGGGGACACTGAAGCTTTCTTT. It specifies CASSPRTGDTEAFF.

The V gene is TRBV11-3, the J gene TRBJ2-2; the D gene is possibly TRBD1 (6 bases). V lost 7 bases and J 5 bases, leaving 20 bases between the germline ends. Germline V gives CDR1 SGHNT, CDR2 YENEEA. The length of the CDR3 is 16 residues. The CDR3 nucleotides are TGTGCCAGCACCCACAAAACAGGGCGTAAGACCGGGGAGCTGTTTTTT. This sequence encodes CASTHKTGRKTGELFF.

The chain uses TRBV27 and TRBJ2-7; 8 nucleotides line up with TRBD2. The V gene's germline CDR1 is MNHEY and CDR2 SMNVEV (reference sequence). J lost 6 bases, V lost 6 bases, and 13 bases had no gene match. The CDR3 is 15 residues long. The chain's CDR3 is CASRVGVAGRIEQYF. The DNA of the CDR3 is TGTGCCAGCAGGGTAGGGGTAGCGGGAAGGATCGAGCAGTACTTC.

The rearrangement joins TRBV9 to TRBJ1-1, with D tentatively TRBD1 (5 bases). The CDR3 contains 14 residues. Per the germline V gene, CDR1 is SGDLS and CDR2 is YYNGEE. Trimming left V 0 bases short and J 5 bases short, with 11 bases between. For the CDR3, the DNA is TGTGCCAGCAGCGTAGTCTTCGGGGGTACTGAAGCTTTCTTT. This gives the protein CASSVVFGGTEAFF.

CDR3 sequence (DNA): TGTGCCACCAGTGAGTTTGATCGAGGGGGCTACACCTTC. Encoded protein: CATSEFDRGGYTF. This sequence joins TRBV24-1 and TRBJ1-2; D gene unclear. Trimming left V 4 bases short and J 8 bases short, with 13 bases between. CDR1 and CDR2 (germline): KGHDR, SFDVKD. The CDR3 covers 13 residues.

In regard to this clone: The junction departs from the called germline gene at one end, perhaps through a read error. The rearrangement uses TRBV2 and TRBJ1-4, with a weak D call TRBD1 (5 bases). There are 13 residues in the CDR3. CDR1 is SNHLY and CDR2 is FYNNEI in the germline V gene. CDR3 sequence reads: CASSRQNPEKLFF. The CDR3 DNA follows: TGCGCCAGCAGTAGACAGAACCCAGAAAAACTGTTTTTT.

This clone has just a few counts. The V and J genes are TRBV3-1 (or the pseudogene TRBV3-2) and TRBJ2-5; 12 nucleotides agree with TRBD2. The J segment lost 4 bases and the V segment lost 2 bases, leaving 5 bases of the junction unmatched. Per the germline V gene, CDR1 is LGHDT and CDR2 is YNNKEL (reference sequence). The CDR3 runs to 16 residues. The CDR3 DNA is TGTGCCAGCAGCCAAAAATCTAGCGGGGGGGGAGAGACCCAGTACTTC. This gives the protein CASSQKSSGGGETQYF.

The chain couples TRBV5-1 to TRBJ2-2; D might be TRBD1 (5 bases). CDR1 and CDR2 (germline): SGHRS, YFSETQ. The length of the CDR3 is 14 residues. V was cut by 4 bases and J by 2 bases, with 9 bases left in between. The CDR3, as DNA: TGCGCCAGCAGCATCGGACATAACACCGGGGAGCTGTTTTTT. It codes for CASSIGHNTGELFF.

This chain joins TRBV12-3 or TRBV12-4 and TRBJ2-5; 8 nucleotides match TRBD1. J was trimmed by 4 bases and V by 4 bases; bases with no gene match: 2. This CDR3 is 13 amino acids long. The CDR3 nucleotides are TGTGCCAGCAGTTCCAGGGGGCGAGAGACCCAGTACTTC. Protein product: CASSSRGRETQYF.

The genes are TRBV6-5 and TRBJ1-1; a possible D gene is TRBD1 (6 bases). The V end was cut by 7 bases, the J end by 4 bases, with 13 bases between. CDR1 and CDR2 (germline): MNHEY, SVGAGI. CDR3 length: 13 residues. In DNA, the CDR3 is TGTGCCAGCACAGCCTTGGGGGCCACTGAAGCTTTCTTT. Amino acid sequence: CASTALGATEAFF.

The V call is TRBV3-1 (or the pseudogene TRBV3-2), the J call TRBJ1-2; 10 bases line up with TRBD1. The junction had 8 bases not matched to a gene; V was cut back by 4 bases and J by 6 bases. Germline CDR1 reads LGHDT; CDR2 reads YNNKEL (reference sequence). The CDR3 consists of 15 residues. The CDR3 DNA sequence: TGTGCCAGCAGCCGGGGCCCCGGGACAGGGGATGGCTACACCTTC. This sequence encodes CASSRGPGTGDGYTF.

The chain is built from TRBV6-4 and TRBJ2-3; D is perhaps TRBD2 (5 bases). With 4 bases removed from V and 6 bases from J, the gap between germline ends came to 11 bases. CDR1 and CDR2 from the germline V gene are MRHNA and SNTAGT. The length of the CDR3 is 13 residues. In DNA, the CDR3 is TGTGCCAGCAGTGGGACTTGGAGGGATACGCAGTATTTT. Protein sequence: CASSGTWRDTQYF.

The chain has TRBV6-5 and TRBJ1-2; 8 bases agree with TRBD1. Losses at the gene ends were 7 bases for V and 11 bases for J; bases not matched to a gene: 15. The CDR3 is 14 amino acids. CDR1 is MNHEY and CDR2 is SVGAGI in the germline V gene. CDR3 bases: TGTGCCAGCATCTTAGAGGGGGACAGGCTTGGTTACACCTTC. Protein: CASILEGDRLGYTF.

The chain employs TRBV11-2 and TRBJ2-4; possibly TRBD2 for D (6 bases). The CDR3 consists of 15 residues. Germline CDR1 is SGHAT and CDR2 is FQNNGV. With 5 bases removed from V and 7 bases from J, the gap between germline ends came to 18 bases. The CDR3 sequence: CASSGGWGGENIQYF. The CDR3 nucleotides are TGTGCCAGCAGCGGTGGATGGGGCGGGGAGAACATTCAGTACTTC.

The chain is built from TRBV6-5 and TRBJ1-5, with D uncertain. The CDR3 spans 13 residues. Germline values: CDR1 MNHEY, CDR2 SVGAGI. V lost 6 bases and J lost 6, with 12 bases in between. This CDR3 reads CASSYDTRQPQHF. CDR3 DNA: TGTGCCAGCAGCTACGACACCCGTCAGCCCCAGCATTTT.

There are a few counts of this clone. The chain couples TRBV5-1 to TRBJ1-1; TRBD1 is a possible D gene (6 bases). Between the trimmed V and J ends, which lost 0 bases and 3 bases, there was a span of 12 bases. CDR3 length: 15 amino acids. CDR1 and CDR2 from the germline V gene are SGHRS and YFSETQ. CDR3 in DNA: TGCGCCAGCAGCTTGGAGAGGCAGGGGTACACTGAAGCTTTCTTT. Translating gives CASSLERQGYTEAFF.

The chain joins TRBV10-3 to TRBJ1-3; D is ambiguous. Germline values: CDR1 ENHRY, CDR2 SYGVKD. The V gene lost 2 bases and the J gene lost 0 bases, with 8 bases spanning the gap. The CDR3 consists of 15 residues. CDR3 DNA sequence: TGTGCCATCAGTGAGGGGCAGGACTCTGGAAACACCATATATTTT. Translation: CAISEGQDSGNTIYF.

The chain couples TRBV10-3 to TRBJ2-1; TRBD2 matches at 8 bases. With 7 bases clipped from V and 0 bases from J, the junction kept 2 bases outside the gene matches. The CDR3 is 14 residues long. CDR1 and CDR2 from the germline V gene are ENHRY and SYGVKD. This chain's CDR3 is CAIIAGSSYNEQFF. The CDR3 DNA sequence: TGTGCCATCATAGCGGGGAGCTCCTACAATGAGCAGTTCTTC.

This clone turned up a few times. The CDR3 DNA follows: TGTGCCAGCAGTTACGTATACCGAGAGGGCCAGTACTTC. Protein product: CASSYVYREGQYF. The V gene is TRBV6-2 or TRBV6-3, the J gene TRBJ2-5; D is perhaps TRBD2 (5 bases). V was cut by 2 bases and J by 10 bases, with 14 bases left in between. The CDR3 has 13 amino acids. In germline, CDR1 is MNHEY, CDR2 SVGEGT.

The chain combines TRBV11-2 with TRBJ1-2; D gene unclear. The V end was cut by 5 bases, the J end by 4 bases, with 11 bases between. The CDR3 sequence is 13 residues long. Germline lookup yields CDR1 SGHAT and CDR2 FQNNGV. The CDR3, as DNA: TGTGCCAGCAGCCCCGGCGGGCTCTATGGCTACACCTTC. Protein product: CASSPGGLYGYTF.

The chain recombines TRBV5-1 with TRBJ1-2; D gene unclear. The CDR3 has 12 residues. Germline CDR1 reads SGHRS; CDR2 reads YFSETQ. Trimming shortened V by 6 bases and J by 3 bases, and 9 bases separated the two germline ends. CDR3 coding DNA: TGCGCCAGCAAGGAGGGCCACTATGGCTACACCTTC. Protein sequence: CASKEGHYGYTF.

This clone was observed many times. The CDR3 sequence: CASSMENTHQPQHF. The CDR3 nucleotides read TGTGCCAGTAGTATGGAGAACACCCATCAGCCCCAGCATTTT. V gene TRBV19 combines with J gene TRBJ1-5; D uncertain. CDR3 length: 14 amino acids. CDR1 is LNHDA, CDR2 SQIVND, per germline (reference sequence). The germline V and J ends were trimmed by 3 bases and 5 bases, with 11 bases remaining between them.

J is TRBJ2-3 and V is TRBV24-1; 7 nucleotides line up with TRBD1. Germline lookup yields CDR1 KGHDR and CDR2 SFDVKD. The CDR3 has 15 amino acids. V trimming: 5 bases; J trimming: 1 base; junction bases outside the gene matches: 5. The CDR3, as DNA: TGTGCCACCAGTGCCAGGGGGACGGGCACAGATACGCAGTATTTT. As protein: CATSARGTGTDTQYF.

This rearrangement joins TRBV6-1 to TRBJ1-5; a weak D match, TRBD1 (5 bases). The CDR3 totals 15 residues. Germline V gives CDR1 MNHNS, CDR2 SASEGT. Trimming removed 2 bases from V and 0 bases from J, with 8 bases in between. CDR3 region: CASSEQGNSNQPQHF. CDR3 nucleotides: TGTGCCAGCAGTGAACAGGGTAATAGCAATCAGCCCCAGCATTTT.